The text below deals with one TCR beta chain. Antigen: not known. The ends were cut back, 2 bases at V and 5 bases at J, with 7 bases in the middle. Germline V gene data show CDR1 as LNHDA and CDR2 as SQIVND (reference sequence). The CDR3 runs 13 residues. The data are from a study of cytomegalovirus exposure and HLA in healthy donors. Study-wide background: A prior analysis found more than 90 million unique TCR beta sequences from 150 million to 200 million T cells. General observations from the study: The majority of CMV-associated TCR beta chains were reported as apparently HLA-restricted in a later analysis. Follow-up analysis later connected one missense variant in DCLRE1C with trimming of TCR beta V- and J-genes.

Both 60 Vbeta primers and 13 Jbeta primers went into the PCR. TCRdb's table, derived via immunoSEQ multiplex PCR, lists solely in-frame clones and lacks some. The table lists approximately 160,000 clones, around 83% of them singletons. V is TRBV19 and J is TRBJ1-5; tentatively, D is TRBD1 (5 bases). The source is a middle-aged man in good health and CMV-seropositive. The sample taken for sequencing was PBMCs. The chain's CDR3 is CASSIWGDQPQHF. DNA for the CDR3: TGTGCCAGTAGTATATGGGGGGATCAGCCCCAGCATTTT.